Shown below are 27 T cell receptor beta chains from a single sample sequenced in a study of blood T cell repertoires in COVID-19. Sequencing used immunoSEQ multiplex PCR; TCRdb keeps in-frame clones, though not all of them. The sample holds 250,000 or so clones, around nine tenths seen once. The sequenced sample consisted of peripheral blood. These receptors came from a man aged 40-49 years with active or convalescent COVID-19.

The chain is built from TRBV5-5 and TRBJ1-4; a possible D gene is TRBD1 (6 bases). The ends were cut back, 4 bases at V and 6 bases at J, with 16 bases in the middle. Germline-derived CDR1 and CDR2 are SGHKS and YYEKEE (reference sequence). The length of the CDR3 is 15 residues. CDR3 residues: CASSTPQGGYEKLFF. In DNA form, the CDR3 reads TGTGCCAGCAGCACCCCACAGGGTGGATATGAAAAACTGTTTTTT. Combining the CDR3 with reference TRBV5-5 and TRBJ1-4 gives the whole variable domain DAGVTQSPTHLIKTRGQQVTLRCSPISGHKSVSWYQQVLGQGPQFIFQYYEKEERGRGNFPDRFSARQFPNYSSELNVNALLLGDSALYLCASSTPQGGYEKLFFGSGTQLSVL.

This clone was observed once. The gene calls are TRBV2 and TRBJ2-3, with a tentative D call TRBD2 (6 bases). The CDR3 totals 15 residues. Deletions cut 4 bases from V and 0 bases from J, with 11 bases between. Germline CDR1 is SNHLY and CDR2 is FYNNEI. CDR3 sequence (DNA): TGTGCCAGCAGTGCCCAGCGGGTCAGCACAGATACGCAGTATTTT. Protein product: CASSAQRVSTDTQYF. Looking up the rest from reference TRBV2 and TRBJ2-3 gives the full variable domain: EPEVTQTPSHQVTQMGQEVILRCVPISNHLYFYWYRQILGQKVEFLVSFYNNEISEKSEIFDDQFSVERPDGSNFTLKIRSTKLEDSAMYFCASSAQRVSTDTQYFGPGTRLTVL.

The chain recombines TRBV4-2 with TRBJ1-1, with D possibly being TRBD1 (5 bases). Germline V gene data show CDR1 as LGHNA and CDR2 as YNFKEQ. The CDR3 contains 15 residues. V was pared by 0 bases and J by 0 bases, with 8 bases between. The CDR3 DNA sequence: TGTGCCAGCAGCCAAGATCAGGGCCTGAACACTGAAGCTTTCTTT. Protein sequence: CASSQDQGLNTEAFF.

The CDR3 protein is CASSWDSYGYTF. CDR3 in DNA: TGTGCCAGCAGTTGGGACAGCTATGGCTACACCTTC. The V gene is TRBV28, the J gene TRBJ1-2, with 7 nucleotides matching TRBD1. V was pared by 4 bases and J by 4 bases, with 0 bases of the junction left unmatched. The germline V gene encodes CDR1 MDHEN and CDR2 SYDVKM. The CDR3 has 12 amino acids.

The V gene is TRBV6-5, the J gene TRBJ1-5; possible D gene TRBD1, 5 bases. This CDR3 has 15 residues. Trimming left V 6 bases short and J 0 bases short, with 12 bases between. Germline CDR1 reads MNHEY; CDR2 reads SVGAGI. CDR3 in amino acids: CASSVSGYSNQPQHF. CDR3 coding DNA: TGTGCCAGCAGCGTATCAGGGTATAGCAATCAGCCCCAGCATTTT.

This clone was detected once. J is TRBJ2-2 and V is TRBV4-2; D may be TRBD2 (6 bases). The germline V gene encodes CDR1 LGHNA and CDR2 YNFKEQ. Trimming shortened V by 0 bases and J by 3 bases, and 14 bases separated the two germline ends. The CDR3 is 17 residues long. The CDR3 loop reads CASSQEAQRADTGELFF. Written as DNA, the CDR3 is TGTGCCAGCAGCCAAGAAGCGCAGCGGGCCGACACCGGGGAGCTGTTTTTT.

The rearrangement links TRBV28 to TRBJ1-2, with 9 positions matching TRBD1. This CDR3 has 14 amino acids. The ends lost 8 bases at V and 7 bases at J; junction bases unmatched: 11. Looked up from germline, CDR1 is MDHEN and CDR2 is SYDVKM. The CDR3 spells CASYLQGARRGYTF. CDR3 coding DNA: TGTGCCAGCTACTTACAGGGGGCGCGTCGTGGCTACACCTTC.

The genes are TRBV13 and TRBJ2-7, with D possibly matching TRBD1 (5 bases). The CDR3 runs to 15 residues. Germline V gene sequence: CDR1 PRHDT, CDR2 FYEKMQ (reference sequence). Trimming shortened V by 4 bases and J by 3 bases, and 16 bases separated the two germline ends. The CDR3 spells CASSSKVTGIYEQYF. CDR3 bases: TGTGCCAGCAGCTCTAAAGTAACAGGAATCTACGAGCAGTACTTC.

The chain links TRBV11-2 to TRBJ2-7, with 10 bases that match TRBD2. Germline V gives CDR1 SGHAT, CDR2 FQNNGV. This CDR3 spans 15 amino acids. J was trimmed by 1 base and V by 1 base; bases with no gene match: 1. CDR3 sequence: CASSLGAGGSYEQYF. The CDR3 region has the DNA TGTGCCAGCAGCTTAGGAGCGGGAGGGTCCTACGAGCAGTACTTC.

This chain's CDR3 is CASSRRAGGVHEQFF. CDR3 DNA: TGTGCCAGCAGCCGGAGGGCGGGAGGGGTCCATGAGCAGTTCTTC. The chain employs TRBV7-9 and TRBJ2-1; 9 nucleotides line up with TRBD2. V shed 5 bases, J shed 8 bases, and the junction held 10 bases outside the gene matches. The CDR3 sequence is 15 residues long. Germline CDR1 SEHNR, CDR2 FQNEAQ (reference sequence).

The CDR3 loop is CASSQDRSSNQPQHF. CDR3 coding DNA: TGTGCCAGCAGCCAAGATCGGTCTAGCAATCAGCCCCAGCATTTT. This chain connects TRBV4-2 to TRBJ1-5, with no clear D. The V end lost 0 bases, the J end lost 0 bases, and 6 bases lay between the germline ends. This CDR3 is 15 amino acids long. Germline CDR1 and CDR2: LGHNA and YNFKEQ.

V and J are TRBV29-1 and TRBJ2-3; 9 positions match TRBD2. The CDR3 is made up of 14 amino acids. With 3 bases clipped from V and 6 bases from J, the junction kept 7 bases outside the gene matches. Germline V gives CDR1 SQVTM, CDR2 ANQGSEA. DNA of the CDR3: TGCAGCGTTGAGGCGGGAGGGGGAGGGGATACGCAGTATTTT. Amino acids: CSVEAGGGGDTQYF.

CDR3 nucleotide sequence: TGTGCCAGCAGCGTAGGGGGGTCAGGGGGTCACAATGAGCAGTTCTTC. Encoded protein: CASSVGGSGGHNEQFF. This sequence joins TRBV9 and TRBJ2-1; 7 nucleotides line up with TRBD1. Germline V CDR1 and CDR2: SGDLS, YYNGEE. Losses at the gene ends were 0 bases for V and 5 bases for J; bases not matched to a gene: 8. This CDR3 region has 16 residues.

In this sample, this clone turned up once. This sequence joins TRBV10-2 and TRBJ1-3, with a possible D match to TRBD1 (5 bases). The CDR3 runs to 15 residues. V was trimmed by 10 bases and J by 3 bases, leaving 19 bases between them. Germline CDR1 WSHSY, CDR2 SAAADI. CDR3 coding DNA: TGCGCCACCACCCCACAGGCGGCAGGTGGAAACACCATATATTTT. It yields the protein CATTPQAAGGNTIYF.

This chain uses TRBV11-3 with TRBJ2-6; 8 bases fit TRBD1. V trimming: 3 bases; J trimming: 2 bases; junction bases outside the gene matches: 6. The CDR3 contains 17 residues. The germline V gene encodes CDR1 SGHNT and CDR2 YENEEA. The chain's CDR3 is CASSFLMDRAGANVLTF. CDR3 nucleotides: TGTGCCAGCAGCTTTCTTATGGACAGGGCTGGGGCCAACGTCCTGACTTTC.

This clone was recorded only once. The chain links TRBV10-3 to TRBJ2-7; 9 positions match TRBD2. V trimming: 7 bases; J trimming: 1 base; junction bases outside the gene matches: 5. Germline CDR1 is ENHRY and CDR2 is SYGVKD. There are 14 residues in the CDR3. In nucleotides, the CDR3 is TGTGCCATCAATCCGGGACTAGCTTCCTACGAGCAGTACTTC. Translating gives CAINPGLASYEQYF.

This chain connects TRBV14 to TRBJ2-1; 8 bases line up with TRBD2. CDR1 is SGHDN and CDR2 is FVKESK in the germline V gene. With 0 bases clipped from V and 4 bases from J, the junction kept 5 bases outside the gene matches. CDR3 length equals 16 residues. The DNA for the CDR3 is TGTGCCAGCAGCCAAGACCGCGGGGGGATGTACAATGAGCAGTTCTTC. As protein: CASSQDRGGMYNEQFF.

The chain has TRBV12-3 or TRBV12-4 and TRBJ2-3; weak D call: TRBD1 (6 bases). The germline V and J ends were trimmed by 8 bases and 3 bases, with 9 bases remaining between them. The CDR3 runs to 12 residues. The CDR3: CASGGQTDTQYF. The CDR3 nucleotides are TGTGCCAGCGGGGGCCAAACAGATACGCAGTATTTT.

This chain joins TRBV5-5 and TRBJ2-2; tentative D call: TRBD2 (5 bases). Trimming pared 3 bases from V and 3 bases from J, leaving 6 bases between. The CDR3 loop spans 13 amino acids. CDR1 SGHKS and CDR2 YYEKEE come from the germline V gene (reference sequence). In DNA form, the CDR3 reads TGTGCCAGCAGCTGGACTGACACCGGGGAGCTGTTTTTT. This codes for CASSWTDTGELFF.

The rearrangement links TRBV6-1 to TRBJ1-5, with 7 bases identical to TRBD1. This CDR3 spans 15 amino acids. CDR1 is MNHNS, CDR2 SASEGT, per germline. The J segment lost 7 bases and the V segment lost 2 bases, leaving 8 bases of the junction unmatched. The CDR3 sequence: CASSEMLGQQQPQHF. The CDR3 DNA sequence: TGTGCCAGCAGTGAAATGTTGGGACAGCAACAGCCCCAGCATTTT.

This chain connects TRBV7-9 to TRBJ2-7; tentatively, D is TRBD1 (5 bases). The V gene's germline CDR1 is SEHNR and CDR2 FQNEAQ (reference sequence). Trimming stripped 1 base from V and 3 bases from J, with 10 bases between. The CDR3 consists of 14 residues. For the CDR3, the DNA is TGTGCCAGCAGCTTAGAATCAGGGATCTACGAGCAGTACTTC. Translated, it gives CASSLESGIYEQYF.

This chain links TRBV18 with TRBJ1-4; TRBD1 is a possible D gene (5 bases). The V gene's germline CDR1 is KGHSH and CDR2 LQKENI. This CDR3 comprises 16 residues. V was cut by 8 bases and J by 1 base, with 17 bases left in between. CDR3 in DNA: TGTGCCAGCCAACGGAGCGATCAGGGAACTAATGAAAAACTGTTTTTT. As protein: CASQRSDQGTNEKLFF.

The rearrangement links TRBV5-4 to TRBJ2-3; D gene ambiguous. Germline V gene data show CDR1 as SGHNT and CDR2 as YYREEE (reference sequence). V lost 9 bases and J 3 bases, leaving 5 bases between the germline ends. This CDR3 is 10 amino acids long. The CDR3 nucleotides are TGTGCCATCAATACAGATACGCAGTATTTT. It is translated as CAINTDTQYF.

This chain connects TRBV19 to TRBJ2-7; 8 bases map to TRBD2. The junction had 12 bases not matched to a gene; V was cut back by 5 bases and J by 0 bases. The CDR3 is 17 amino acids. Germline V gene sequence: CDR1 LNHDA, CDR2 SQIVND (reference sequence). CDR3 sequence reads: CASSPSLAVYSSYEQYF. The CDR3, as DNA: TGTGCCAGTAGTCCCTCACTAGCGGTTTATAGCTCCTACGAGCAGTACTTC.

V is TRBV6-5 and J is TRBJ2-6, with TRBD1 matching over 9 bases. CDR1 is MNHEY, CDR2 SVGAGI, per germline. CDR3 length: 16 amino acids. The J segment lost 4 bases and the V segment lost 2 bases, leaving 3 bases of the junction unmatched. The CDR3 is CASSYNRGPGANVLTF. The CDR3 DNA is TGTGCCAGCAGTTACAACAGGGGGCCCGGGGCCAACGTCCTGACTTTC.

The chain is built from TRBV6-5 and TRBJ2-7; D is unresolved. Germline lookup yields CDR1 MNHEY and CDR2 SVGAGI. This CDR3 spans 13 amino acids. The V and J ends lost 6 bases and 6 bases respectively, with 15 bases between them. Here the CDR3 reads CASRVVRSGEQYF. In DNA, the CDR3 is TGTGCCAGCAGAGTTGTCCGGTCAGGCGAGCAGTACTTC.

In this sample, this clone turned up once. The chain has TRBV5-4 and TRBJ2-7; 8 positions agree with TRBD2. The CDR3 extends over 18 amino acids. Germline V gene sequence: CDR1 SGHNT, CDR2 YYREEE (reference sequence). The V and J ends lost 5 bases and 0 bases, in that order; junction bases with no gene match: 16. DNA of the CDR3: TGTGCCAGCAGGGGCGGGGGGTCCCAGGGAGAGGGCTCCTACGAGCAGTACTTC. The encoded protein is CASRGGGSQGEGSYEQYF.